This T cell receptor (beta chain) comes out of a study of T-cell memory formation after mild COVID-19. MiXCR was run by TCRdb on the 5' RACE reads, yielding one entry per CDR3 protein. Altogether about 360,000 distinct CDR3 sequences are present, around 14% being singletons, with the ten largest covering about 20%. This clonotype was seen a handful of times. Germline trimming cut 1 base from V and 10 bases from J; bases unmatched to any gene: 13. The CDR3 is made up of 17 amino acids. Germline V gives CDR1 LGHNA, CDR2 YNFKEQ. The receptor was derived from a man between 18 and 35 years old who had mild COVID-19 (a few samples of this study predate the infection). Cell type and time point are not known. Source material: PBMCs or a T cell subset sorted from them (not recorded which). The chain uses TRBV4-2 and TRBJ1-6; the match to TRBD1 covers 7 bases. The CDR3 DNA follows: TGTGCCAGCAGCCAAGCCGGCCCCACAGGGGCACGGTCACCCCTCCACTTT. As protein: CASSQAGPTGARSPLHF.